Listed below are T cell receptor beta chains from one sample, sequenced in a study of OX40 agonist ivuxolimab in advanced cancers. The table came from immunoSEQ multiplex PCR; TCRdb's copy has only in-frame clones and leaves some out. The repertoire holds about 38,000 clones, with approximately 87% as singletons. The material sequenced was CD4+ or CD8+ T cells sorted from blood, taken in a trial of the OX40 agonist ivuxolimab. Receptors were obtained from an adult with an advanced solid tumor such as melanoma, head and neck, liver or kidney cancer. CDR3s include the opening cysteine and the closing phenylalanine or tryptophan. The D gene is left open where the match is weak. The size entry is marked missing in some rows and otherwise reads once, few, many or a size class.

d_call	cdr3_length	v_call	j_call	clone_size	cdr3_nt	cdr3_aa
NA	15	TRBV5-4	TRBJ2-1	few	TGTGCCAGCAGCCCCCCTGCGGGTTTGCTCAATGAGCAGTTCTTC	CASSPPAGLLNEQFF
NA	13	TRBV2	TRBJ1-4	NA	TGTGCCAGCACCCGGGACTCTAATGAAAAACTGTTTTTT	CASTRDSNEKLFF
NA	16	TRBV5-1	TRBJ2-3	NA	TGCGCCAGCAGCTTGACAGGGTTAGGCGGGGCAGATACGCAGTATTTT	CASSLTGLGGADTQYF
NA	14	TRBV10-3	TRBJ1-1	once	TGTGCCATCAGTGAGTCCCCAGGGAACACTGAAGCTTTCTTT	CAISESPGNTEAFF
TRBD2	16	TRBV7-2	TRBJ2-3	once	TGTGCCAGCAGCTTAGAAGGGACTACCTTCAGGGATACGCAGTATTTT	CASSLEGTTFRDTQYF
NA	15	TRBV2	TRBJ2-1	NA	TGTGCCAGCAGCCCGGGACGGAGCTCCTACAATGAGCAGTTCTTC	CASSPGRSSYNEQFF
NA	16	TRBV5-1	TRBJ2-5	once	TGCGCCAGCACCCAATCCGGGGGCGGGTGGCGAGAGACCCAGTACTTC	CASTQSGGGWRETQYF
NA	16	TRBV28	TRBJ1-3	NA	TGTGCCAGCAGTACGGGGGGGGCCGGCTCTGGAAACACCATATATTTT	CASSTGGAGSGNTIYF
NA	15	TRBV25-1	TRBJ2-5	NA	TGTGCCAGCAGTGAAAGGTGGGGGGTCCAAGAGACCCAGTACTTC	CASSERWGVQETQYF
NA	11	TRBV11-1	TRBJ1-1	NA	TGTGCCAGCAGCGACGGGACTGAAGCTTTCTTT	CASSDGTEAFF
NA	14	TRBV6-1	TRBJ2-7	NA	TGTGCCAGCAGTTCTAGGGGGATGATAGGCGAGCAGTACTTC	CASSSRGMIGEQYF
NA	11	TRBV10-3	TRBJ2-1	NA	TGTGCCATCAGTCCAGGGCATGAGCAGTTCTTC	CAISPGHEQFF
NA	11	TRBV6-1	TRBJ2-2	NA	TGTGCCACCGCGGGGTCCGGGGAGCTGTTTTTT	CATAGSGELFF
TRBD1	14	TRBV11-3	TRBJ2-2	NA	TGTGCCAGCAGCTTCGGGACAGGGAACGGGGAGCTGTTTTTT	CASSFGTGNGELFF
TRBD2	16	TRBV7-3	TRBJ2-3	once	TGTGCCAGCAGCTTGACGGGACTAGCGGACACAGATACGCAGTATTTT	CASSLTGLADTDTQYF
NA	17	TRBV7-9	TRBJ2-1	NA	TGTGCCAGCAGCTTAGAATCAGTGGCGGGGTTCTACAATGAGCAGTTCTTC	CASSLESVAGFYNEQFF
TRBD1	13	TRBV2	TRBJ1-3	NA	TGTGCCAGCAAGGACAGGGGGGGGAACACCATATATTTT	CASKDRGGNTIYF
TRBD1	15	TRBV9	TRBJ1-4	NA	TGTGCCAGCAGCGAGGGGACAGCGAGGTATGAAAAACTGTTTTTT	CASSEGTARYEKLFF
NA	13	TRBV29-1	TRBJ2-2	once	TGCAGCGTTGGGACATTGAACACCGGGGAGCTGTTTTTT	CSVGTLNTGELFF
NA	15	TRBV5-1	TRBJ2-3	once	TGCGCCAGCAGCTTGGTCGGCGGTAGCACAGATACGCAGTATTTT	CASSLVGGSTDTQYF
NA	15	TRBV27	TRBJ2-5	once	TGTGCCAGCAGTTCTTTTCGGACTATCCAAGAGACCCAGTACTTC	CASSSFRTIQETQYF
NA	13	TRBV18	TRBJ1-1	once	TGTGCCAGCTCACCGGGACAGAACACTGAAGCTTTCTTT	CASSPGQNTEAFF
NA	13	TRBV19	TRBJ2-2	NA	TGTGCCAGTTGGGACATAAACACCGGGGAGCTGTTTTTT	CASWDINTGELFF
NA	15	TRBV2	TRBJ1-2	NA	TGTGCCAGCAGAGCCCTGCGGGGGCGGGACTATGGCTACACCTTC	CASRALRGRDYGYTF
NA	14	TRBV18	TRBJ2-2	NA	TGTGCCAGCTTAGGGCAGAGGAACACCGGGGAGCTGTTTTTT	CASLGQRNTGELFF
TRBD2	17	TRBV18	TRBJ2-2	NA	TGTGCCAGCTCACCCCCCACGACTAGCGGCCGGTACGGGGAGCTGTTTTTT	CASSPPTTSGRYGELFF
TRBD1	13	TRBV29-1	TRBJ2-5	NA	TGCAGCGTCGCGAGGGGACAGAAAGAGACCCAGTACTTC	CSVARGQKETQYF
NA	14	TRBV5-1	TRBJ2-3	NA	TGCGCCAGCAGCCCAGTTCTAGCTGGAGATACGCAGTATTTT	CASSPVLAGDTQYF
NA	14	TRBV19	TRBJ2-3	NA	TGTGCCAGTAGGCAGGCAGGTCTCACAGATACGCAGTATTTT	CASRQAGLTDTQYF
NA	13	TRBV18	TRBJ1-1	NA	TGTGCCAGCTCACCACCGGTGAACACTGAAGCTTTCTTT	CASSPPVNTEAFF
TRBD1	14	TRBV5-1	TRBJ1-1	NA	TGCGCCAGCAGCAACGGACAGGGGGCAACTGAAGCTTTCTTT	CASSNGQGATEAFF
NA	17	TRBV19	TRBJ2-1	NA	TGTGCCACCACCTCAGTCGGGGCTGGGGGACCCTACAATGAGCAGTTCTTC	CATTSVGAGGPYNEQFF
TRBD2	14	TRBV4-2	TRBJ2-7	NA	TGTGCCAGCAGCCGCCTAGCGGGAGGGCTCGAGCAGTACTTC	CASSRLAGGLEQYF
TRBD2	16	TRBV7-2	TRBJ2-5	NA	TGTGCCAGCAGCTTAGGCCTAGCGGGAGGCTTGGGGACCCAGTACTTC	CASSLGLAGGLGTQYF
NA	14	TRBV7-2	TRBJ2-5	NA	TGTGCCAGCAGACCTACAAGATACCAGGAGACCCAGTACTTC	CASRPTRYQETQYF
NA	15	TRBV14	TRBJ1-2	NA	TGTGCCAGCAGCCAAGCGGGGGCAGGGATCTATGGCTACACCTTC	CASSQAGAGIYGYTF
NA	18	TRBV27	TRBJ1-5	NA	TGTGCCAGCGCCTCTAACCAGGGGTGGGTTAGGAGCAATCAGCCCCAGCATTTT	CASASNQGWVRSNQPQHF
NA	16	TRBV18	TRBJ2-1	few	TGTGCCAGCTCACCCGAGAGGGGTCCCGGGTACAATGAGCAGTTCTTC	CASSPERGPGYNEQFF
TRBD1	16	TRBV28	TRBJ1-1	NA	TGTGCCAGCAGTTTATCTTCACAGGGGGAGAACACTGAAGCTTTCTTT	CASSLSSQGENTEAFF
NA	13	TRBV29-1	TRBJ2-7	NA	TGCAGCGCTTCGGACTCTGGGGCCTACGAGCAGTACTTC	CSASDSGAYEQYF
NA	13	TRBV7-3	TRBJ1-1	once	TGTGCCAGCAGTTTCACTCCGAACACTGAAGCTTTCTTT	CASSFTPNTEAFF
NA	13	TRBV27	TRBJ2-7	NA	TGTGCCAGCAGTTTATTGCAGTCCTACGAGCAGTACTTC	CASSLLQSYEQYF
NA	13	TRBV5-1	TRBJ2-5	NA	TGCGCCAGCAGCCAGGGCCTTGGGGGGACCCAGTACTTC	CASSQGLGGTQYF
NA	17	TRBV5-1	TRBJ2-3	NA	TGCGCCAGCAGCTTGGGGGTCCGGGGTTCTGGCACAGATACGCAGTATTTT	CASSLGVRGSGTDTQYF
NA	15	TRBV11-1	TRBJ1-2	NA	TGTGCCAGCAGCTTAGACGGGTTCGCTAGCTATGGCTACACCTTC	CASSLDGFASYGYTF
TRBD2	14	TRBV5-4	TRBJ2-7	NA	TGTGCCAGCAGCTTGGGGCGGGGGGGTTACGAGCAGTACTTC	CASSLGRGGYEQYF
NA	13	TRBV11-2	TRBJ1-1	NA	TGTGCCAGCAGTTACGAGAGGAACACTGAAGCTTTCTTT	CASSYERNTEAFF
TRBD2	15	TRBV7-7	TRBJ2-1	NA	TGTGCCAGCAGCTTCGGACTAGCGGGAGTCGATGAGCAGTTCTTC	CASSFGLAGVDEQFF
TRBD1	12	TRBV5-6	TRBJ2-5	NA	TGTGCCAGCAGCCCCGGGACAGGGCAGCAGTACTTC	CASSPGTGQQYF
NA	13	TRBV6-1	TRBJ2-3	few	TGTGCCAGCGGGATGGAGGCAACAGATACGCAGTATTTT	CASGMEATDTQYF
NA	15	TRBV7-9	TRBJ1-4	once	TGTGCCAGCAGCTTATCCGGGGTAGGGGACGAAAAACTGTTTTTT	CASSLSGVGDEKLFF
TRBD1	14	TRBV5-1	TRBJ2-2	NA	TGCGCCAGCAGCCGGGACAGGGAAGGCGGGGAGCTGTTTTTT	CASSRDREGGELFF
NA	14	TRBV5-1	TRBJ2-3	once	TGCGCCAGCAGCCTTCTAATCGTTACAGATACGCAGTATTTT	CASSLLIVTDTQYF
NA	13	TRBV4-1	TRBJ2-7	NA	TGCGCCAGCAGCCAAGTTCAGGGTGTCGAGCAGTACTTC	CASSQVQGVEQYF
NA	12	TRBV18	TRBJ2-5	NA	TGTGCCAGCTCAGGGACTCAAGAGACCCAGTACTTC	CASSGTQETQYF
TRBD1	14	TRBV15	TRBJ1-2	NA	TGTGCCACCAGCCAAGACAGGGATCACTATGGCTACACCTTC	CATSQDRDHYGYTF